This T cell receptor (beta chain) comes out of a study of blood T cells in healthy people across ages. Turning to the study itself: About one barcoded beta molecule was captured per two T cells (by template switching). Study-level points and caveats: Long-lived donors carried more naive CD4+ cells and greater diversity than aged donors. CMV status of donors was not determined, possibly confounding expanded clonotype changes.

In this sample, this clonotype turned up a few times. The antigen is unknown. It was with a sample-barcoded 5' primer and a J-beta primer mix that a second PCR of roughly 7 to 12 cycles was run. One entry per CDR3 protein results from TCRdb running MiXCR on the 5' RACE reads. The sample consists of about 1.5 million distinct CDR3 sequences, 35% to 45% of them appearing once. Every participating donor contributed about 10 milliliters of peripheral blood through a draw. The sequenced sample was blood. This TCR came from a woman aged 18-29 years in good health.

CDR3 amino acids: CASSLVRGYFLNEQFF. In DNA form, the CDR3 reads TGTGCCAGCAGCTTAGTACGGGGGTACTTTTTGAATGAGCAGTTCTTC. This rearrangement joins TRBV7-8 to TRBJ2-1, with D tentatively TRBD2 (6 bases). The ends were cut back, 1 base at V and 7 bases at J, with 17 bases in the middle. The CDR3 totals 16 residues. The germline V gene has CDR1 SGHVS and CDR2 FQNEAQ.